This T cell receptor (beta chain) stems from a study of T cell responses to AZD1222 COVID-19 vaccine. Looking at the study overall: Timing groups of about 4 and about 12 weeks for second doses were pooled.

Germline-derived CDR1 and CDR2 are SEHNR and FQNEAQ (reference sequence). This CDR3 has 14 residues. Trimming pared 7 bases from V and 1 base from J, leaving 13 bases between. Profiled with immunoSEQ multiplex PCR; TCRdb holds only in-frame clones, not every one. The sample yields about 140,000 clones, 89% seen once. Note on this clone: Antigen: not known.

Findings of the study overall: Most donors were white British, females outnumbered males, and clonal diversity was possibly underestimated. Two doses of AZD1222 preceded a rise in Spike-specific TCR breadth and depth. Of spike-specific TCRs, nearly half reportedly target regions left unmutated in variants.

This sequence originates from an adult in good health. Sequences were derived from peripheral blood, sampled on day 0 of AZD1222 vaccination. The chain has TRBV7-9 and TRBJ1-1, with D possibly TRBD1 on 6 matching bases. The CDR3: CASTPYRENTEAFF. The CDR3 DNA reads TGTGCCAGCACCCCCTACAGGGAGAACACTGAAGCTTTCTTT.